This passage covers 31 T cell receptor beta chains from one sample sequenced in a study of blood T cell repertoires in COVID-19. Repertoires were generated with immunoSEQ multiplex PCR, while TCRdb's copy carries only in-frame clones and drops some. Altogether about 90,000 clones are present, 88% being singletons, with the ten largest covering approximately 0.45%. The sample taken for sequencing was peripheral blood. The receptor set was obtained from a man aged 60 to 69 with acute or convalescent COVID-19.

The CDR3 sequence: CASSSGTAMNTEAFF. In DNA, the CDR3 is TGCGCCAGCAGCTCAGGGACAGCCATGAACACTGAAGCTTTCTTT. The rearrangement links TRBV5-1 to TRBJ1-1, with TRBD1 matching over 7 bases. Per the germline V gene, CDR1 is SGHRS and CDR2 is YFSETQ. V shed 3 bases, J shed 0 bases, and the junction held 5 bases outside the gene matches. There are 15 residues in the CDR3.

This clone was recorded only once. The V call is TRBV6-6, the J call TRBJ2-2; 11 positions agree with TRBD2. Trimming took 6 bases from V and 5 from J; bases not matched to a gene: 2. The germline V gene encodes CDR1 MNHNY and CDR2 SVGAGI (reference sequence). The CDR3 is 14 amino acids. The CDR3 coding sequence is TGTGCCAGCAGCCTAGCGGGAGGTACCGGGGAGCTGTTTTTT. Residues: CASSLAGGTGELFF.

This chain uses TRBV5-4 with TRBJ1-6; TRBD1 matches 11 bases. The CDR3 spans 15 residues. Germline lookup yields CDR1 SGHNT and CDR2 YYREEE (reference sequence). Trimming at V came to 5 bases and at J to 7 bases, leaving 5 bases not matched to a gene. The CDR3 DNA is TGTGCCAGCAGTCGGGGACAGGGGGAAAATTCACCCCTCCACTTT. Its translation: CASSRGQGENSPLHF.

V gene TRBV3-1 (or the pseudogene TRBV3-2) combines with J gene TRBJ1-5; 8 bases line up with TRBD1. The length of the CDR3 is 15 residues. Germline CDR1 is LGHDT and CDR2 is YNNKEL (reference sequence). Trimming at V came to 1 base and at J to 6 bases, leaving 5 bases not matched to a gene. CDR3 nucleotides: TGTGCCAGCAGCCAAGGGACAGGGCCCTCTCAGCCCCAGCATTTT. Translation gives CASSQGTGPSQPQHF.

This clone appeared once. The chain uses TRBV11-2 and TRBJ2-6, with unresolved D. This CDR3 spans 15 amino acids. The V gene lost 1 base and the J gene lost 0 bases, with 4 bases spanning the gap. In germline, CDR1 is SGHAT, CDR2 FQNNGV. DNA of the CDR3: TGTGCCAGCAGCTTAGGAGTCTCTGGGGCCAACGTCCTGACTTTC. It is translated as CASSLGVSGANVLTF.

The rearrangement joins TRBV2 to TRBJ1-4, with 9 bases aligning to TRBD1. Per the germline V gene, CDR1 is SNHLY and CDR2 is FYNNEI. The CDR3 has 16 amino acids. V lost 5 bases and J lost 2; bases outside the gene matches: 6. CDR3 DNA sequence: TGTGCCAGCAGTAACAGGGGGCGGAGGACTAATGAAAAACTGTTTTTT. This sequence encodes CASSNRGRRTNEKLFF.

This rearrangement joins TRBV19 to TRBJ1-5; D remains unclear. This CDR3 comprises 13 residues. Per the germline V gene, CDR1 is LNHDA and CDR2 is SQIVND (reference sequence). Trimming removed 4 bases at V and 3 bases at J, with 7 bases between. DNA for the CDR3: TGTGCCAGTAGTAGGGCAGACAATCAGCCCCAGCATTTT. Translation gives CASSRADNQPQHF.

The V call is TRBV5-1, the J call TRBJ2-2; TRBD2 is a possible D gene (6 bases). Germline V gene data show CDR1 as SGHRS and CDR2 as YFSETQ. The V gene lost 0 bases and the J gene lost 6 bases, with 9 bases spanning the gap. The CDR3 has 14 residues. CDR3 amino acids: CASSLAGGAGELFF. The CDR3, as DNA: TGCGCCAGCAGCTTGGCCGGGGGTGCCGGGGAGCTGTTTTTT.

The V gene is TRBV27, the J gene TRBJ1-4; D unresolved. Per the germline V gene, CDR1 is MNHEY and CDR2 is SMNVEV (reference sequence). The CDR3 has 14 amino acids. Trimming removed 4 bases from V and 7 bases from J, with 13 bases in between. CDR3 coding DNA: TGTGCCAGCAGTTCGGGAATTTCCGGTGAAAAACTGTTTTTT. Its translation: CASSSGISGEKLFF.

This clone appeared a few times. The chain carries TRBV30 and TRBJ1-2, with TRBD1 as a possible D gene (5 bases). Deletions cut 2 bases from V and 5 bases from J, with 18 bases between. The CDR3 is 15 amino acids. Germline V gene sequence: CDR1 GTSNPN, CDR2 SVGIG (reference sequence). The CDR3, as DNA: TGTGCCTGGAGTACAAGGGACTTACGGTGGTATGGCTACACCTTC. The encoded protein is CAWSTRDLRWYGYTF.

The rearrangement uses TRBV24-1 and TRBJ2-7; 7 nucleotides line up with TRBD2. Germline-derived CDR1 and CDR2 are KGHDR and SFDVKD. Trimming at V came to 2 bases and at J to 0 bases, leaving 3 bases not matched to a gene. The CDR3 runs 15 residues. CDR3 bases: TGTGCCACCAGTGATTCCCGGGACTACTCCTACGAGCAGTACTTC. This codes for CATSDSRDYSYEQYF.

The V gene is TRBV7-3, the J gene TRBJ2-3, with TRBD2 as a possible D gene (5 bases). Germline V gives CDR1 SGHTA, CDR2 FQGTGA. Deletions cut 2 bases from V and 3 bases from J, with 12 bases between. This CDR3 is 15 amino acids long. CDR3 sequence (DNA): TGTGCCAGCAGCTTAGAGGGTTTCGCGACAGATACGCAGTATTTT. Translating gives CASSLEGFATDTQYF.

The chain combines TRBV14 with TRBJ1-3, with TRBD1 matching over 7 bases. Germline assignment: CDR1 SGHDN and CDR2 FVKESK. The CDR3 covers 16 residues. The V gene end was trimmed by 2 bases and the J gene end by 3 bases; junction bases not matched to a gene: 7. This chain's CDR3 is CASSQPRTGRGNTIYF. The CDR3 nucleotides read TGTGCCAGCAGCCAACCTCGGACAGGTCGTGGAAACACCATATATTTT.

This chain uses TRBV29-1 with TRBJ2-5; D is possibly TRBD2 (5 bases). The CDR3 is 13 residues long. Looked up from germline, CDR1 is SQVTM and CDR2 is ANQGSEA. Trimming removed 5 bases from V and 5 bases from J, with 15 bases in between. The CDR3 bases are TGCAGCGTTCGAGGGAACGACGGTGAGACCCAGTACTTC. Its translation: CSVRGNDGETQYF.

The J gene is TRBJ1-3, the V gene TRBV6-1, with a weak D call TRBD1 (5 bases). V dropped 0 bases and J dropped 0 bases, with 15 bases sitting between them. The germline V gene encodes CDR1 MNHNS and CDR2 SASEGT. The CDR3 is 18 amino acids. CDR3 DNA sequence: TGTGCCAGCAGTGAAGCGAATACGGGAGGGGACTCTGGAAACACCATATATTTT. Its protein is CASSEANTGGDSGNTIYF.

This chain links TRBV6-5 with TRBJ2-5, with 9 bases aligning to TRBD2. Germline CDR1 MNHEY, CDR2 SVGAGI. The CDR3 is made up of 16 amino acids. Germline trimming cut 2 bases from V and 2 bases from J; bases unmatched to any gene: 6. The CDR3 region is CASSYNSGRRQETQYF. The CDR3 region has the DNA TGTGCCAGCAGTTACAATAGCGGGAGACGGCAAGAGACCCAGTACTTC.

This chain uses TRBV24-1 with TRBJ2-7; 8 bases are shared with TRBD1. This CDR3 has 15 residues. Germline V gene data show CDR1 as KGHDR and CDR2 as SFDVKD. V shed 4 bases, J shed 6 bases, and the junction held 10 bases outside the gene matches. The CDR3 spells CATSDPGQGNSEQYF. The CDR3 coding sequence is TGTGCCACCAGTGACCCCGGACAGGGTAATAGCGAGCAGTACTTC.

This clone was detected only a few times. The rearrangement joins TRBV3-1 (or the pseudogene TRBV3-2) to TRBJ2-7; D remains unclear. The CDR3 sequence is 14 residues long. Germline values: CDR1 LGHDT, CDR2 YNNKEL (reference sequence). V lost 1 base to trimming and J lost 1 base, with 8 bases between them. The CDR3 reads CASSQAPLSYEQYF. The CDR3 DNA reads TGTGCCAGCAGCCAAGCCCCCTTATCCTACGAGCAGTACTTC.

The chain employs TRBV9 and TRBJ2-7; 9 nucleotides match TRBD2. V gave up 3 bases and J gave up 1 base; unmatched junction bases: 5. Per the germline V gene, CDR1 is SGDLS and CDR2 is YYNGEE. The CDR3 covers 15 residues. CDR3 sequence: CASSASGDRSYEQYF. CDR3 DNA sequence: TGTGCCAGCAGCGCTAGCGGGGACCGTTCCTACGAGCAGTACTTC.

This rearrangement joins TRBV24-1 to TRBJ2-3; 16 bases are a match to TRBD2. The V and J ends lost 5 bases and 11 bases, in that order; junction bases with no gene match: 6. This CDR3 has 15 residues. Germline V CDR1 and CDR2: KGHDR, SFDVKD. The CDR3 reads CATSAPGLAGGVQYF. The CDR3, as DNA: TGTGCCACCAGTGCCCCGGGACTAGCGGGGGGGGTGCAGTATTTT.

V is TRBV5-1 and J is TRBJ2-7; 9 bases are shared with TRBD1. This CDR3 spans 16 amino acids. V gave up 4 bases and J gave up 6 bases; unmatched junction bases: 14. The germline gives CDR1 SGHRS, CDR2 YFSETQ. This chain's CDR3 is CASSPLPGQGYTEQYF. The CDR3 bases are TGCGCCAGCAGCCCCCTACCGGGACAGGGTTACACCGAGCAGTACTTC.

V is TRBV12-3 or TRBV12-4 and J is TRBJ2-1; unclear D gene. The CDR3 runs to 11 residues. Trimming took off 7 bases at V and 9 bases at J, with 10 bases between the two ends. CDR3 sequence: CASTVSGEQFF. The CDR3 nucleotides read TGTGCCAGCACCGTTTCGGGTGAGCAGTTCTTC.

The V call is TRBV5-1, the J call TRBJ2-5, with D uncertain. Trimming stripped 0 bases from V and 5 bases from J, with 14 bases between. The CDR3 length is 15 residues. Germline values: CDR1 SGHRS, CDR2 YFSETQ. The chain's CDR3 is CASSLVATPEETQYF. DNA of the CDR3: TGCGCCAGCAGCTTGGTTGCAACCCCGGAGGAGACCCAGTACTTC.

The chain is built from TRBV6-5 and TRBJ2-7; possible D gene TRBD2, 7 bases. Trimming stripped 7 bases from V and 3 bases from J, with 19 bases between. CDR3 size: 15 residues. The germline gives CDR1 MNHEY, CDR2 SVGAGI. The CDR3 protein is CASTPRGGGGYEQYF. Written as DNA, the CDR3 is TGTGCCAGCACCCCGAGAGGAGGGGGGGGCTACGAGCAGTACTTC.

The chain combines TRBV7-2 with TRBJ1-3, with D perhaps TRBD1 (6 bases). CDR3 length equals 14 residues. Germline V CDR1 and CDR2: SGHTA, FQGNSA. Trimming pared 5 bases from V and 0 bases from J, leaving 8 bases between. The CDR3, as DNA: TGTGCCAGCAGCCGGGACAACTCTGGAAACACCATATATTTT. This encodes CASSRDNSGNTIYF.

The chain recombines TRBV11-2 with TRBJ2-1; 14 bases match TRBD2. The junction had 5 bases not matched to a gene; V was cut back by 1 base and J by 12 bases. The CDR3 has 15 residues. The V gene's germline CDR1 is SGHAT and CDR2 FQNNGV. CDR3 protein: CASSLGLAGGSGQFF. The DNA for the CDR3 is TGTGCCAGCAGCTTAGGACTAGCGGGAGGGTCTGGGCAGTTCTTC.

V gene TRBV6-5 combines with J gene TRBJ1-1, with 10 bases aligning to TRBD1. Germline lookup yields CDR1 MNHEY and CDR2 SVGAGI. The CDR3 is 14 residues long. J lost 5 bases, V lost 7 bases, and 7 bases had no gene match. The CDR3 DNA is TGTGCCAGCAAAGACAGGGGGCGAGGAACTGAAGCTTTCTTT. Amino acids: CASKDRGRGTEAFF.

This clone appeared a few times. The chain is built from TRBV7-2 and TRBJ2-3; TRBD2 matches at 16 bases. Germline V CDR1 and CDR2: SGHTA, FQGNSA. CDR3 length: 18 amino acids. V shed 4 bases, J shed 4 bases, and the junction held 8 bases outside the gene matches. The CDR3 DNA is TGTGCCAGCAGCTGGACCGGGACTAGCGGGGGGGCCGCAGATACGCAGTATTTT. It codes for CASSWTGTSGGAADTQYF.

Turning to this clone: The sample holds other DNA sequences that translate to the same CDR3. The V and J genes are TRBV29-1 and TRBJ1-2; 7 bases are shared with TRBD1. The CDR3 loop spans 15 amino acids. CDR1 is SQVTM and CDR2 is ANQGSEA in the germline V gene. V shed 0 bases and J 2 bases; nucleotides not matched to a gene: 6. The CDR3 reads CSVEDRGFGNYGYTF. The CDR3 DNA is TGCAGCGTTGAAGACAGGGGGTTTGGAAACTATGGCTACACCTTC.

The V gene is TRBV11-3, the J gene TRBJ2-5; 15 bases align to TRBD2. Germline V gene lookup returns CDR1 SGHNT and CDR2 YENEEA. J gave up 5 bases and V 4 bases, and 2 bases lay outside the gene matches. CDR3 size: 15 residues. For the CDR3, the DNA is TGTGCCAGCAGCTGGACTAGCGGGGGGGCCGAGACCCAGTACTTC. It encodes CASSWTSGGAETQYF.

This chain uses TRBV18 with TRBJ1-1, with 12 nucleotides matching TRBD1. Germline V gives CDR1 KGHSH, CDR2 LQKENI. The CDR3 loop spans 17 amino acids. V was pared by 5 bases and J by 6 bases, with 13 bases of the junction left unmatched. The CDR3 coding sequence is TGTGCCAGCTCATTCCCCCCGCCGGGACAGGGGGCATCTGAAGCTTTCTTT. Its translation is CASSFPPPGQGASEAFF.